The next 27 T cell receptor beta chains were all read from a single sample in a study of monozygotic twins with inflammatory bowel disease. One entry per CDR3 protein, without DNA, is what TCRdb gives after re-calling the 5' RACE reads. The sample has about 380,000 distinct CDR3 sequences. The sample consisted of blood. Every receptor here comes from a human donor with ulcerative colitis or Crohn's disease, or a healthy co-twin of an affected twin (not recorded which).

The CDR3 loop reads CATEGQGNSPLHF. The J gene is TRBJ1-6, the V gene TRBV19; lacking DNA, the TRBD1 call made by TCRdb goes unchecked. The CDR3 covers 13 residues. Germline values: CDR1 LNHDA, CDR2 SQIVND (reference sequence).

This chain joins TRBV18 and TRBJ2-3; TCRdb names TRBD2, which stays unverified in the absence of DNA. From germline, CDR1 is KGHSH and CDR2 LQKENI. The CDR3 sequence is 15 residues long. The chain's CDR3 is CASSGTLISTDTQYF. The full variable domain, its missing parts supplied by reference TRBV18 and TRBJ2-3, is NAGVMQNPRHLVRRRGQEARLRCSPMKGHSHVYWYRQLPEEGLKFMVYLQKENIIDESGMPKERFSAEFPKEGPSILRIQQVVRGDSAAYFCASSGTLISTDTQYFGPGTRLTVL.

This rearrangement joins TRBV5-1 to TRBJ1-1; TCRdb designates TRBD1, a call that cannot be tested without DNA. The length of the CDR3 is 21 residues. Germline V gives CDR1 SGHRS, CDR2 YFSETQ. This CDR3 is CASSVGQGGRTGRALNTEAFF.

This chain connects TRBV10-3 to TRBJ2-7; TCRdb picks TRBD1, but there is no DNA to check that call. The CDR3 length is 14 residues. Germline values: CDR1 ENHRY, CDR2 SYGVKD. CDR3 in amino acids: CAISDQGSHYEQYF.

The V gene is TRBV27, the J gene TRBJ1-5. The CDR3 totals 15 residues. Per the germline V gene, CDR1 is MNHEY and CDR2 is SMNVEV (reference sequence). CDR3 sequence reads: CASSRVPEGNQPQHF.

The CDR3 here is CASSDWTVQNGQFF. The genes are TRBV7-9 and TRBJ2-1; TCRdb gives TRBD1 as the D gene, but with no DNA this cannot be confirmed. Germline V CDR1 and CDR2: SEHNR, FQNEAQ (reference sequence). There are 14 residues in the CDR3.

The chain couples TRBV12-3 or TRBV12-4 to TRBJ2-2; TCRdb calls TRBD1, which cannot be checked without DNA. The CDR3 is made up of 13 amino acids. CDR3 protein: CASSKQGAGELFF.

The chain has TRBV7-8 and TRBJ1-5; with no DNA, the TCRdb D assignment of TRBD1 cannot be verified. CDR1 and CDR2 (germline): SGHVS, FQNEAQ. CDR3 length: 16 residues. CDR3 region: CASSINRGSGDQPQHF.

V is TRBV19 and J is TRBJ2-1. The CDR3 runs to 15 residues. CDR1 is LNHDA, CDR2 SQIVND, per germline (reference sequence). The chain's CDR3 is CASSIVANTYNEQFF.

The CDR3 is CASSAISGTMNTEAFF. The chain uses TRBV6-1 and TRBJ1-1; TCRdb outputs TRBD1, but without DNA this stays unchecked. Germline values: CDR1 MNHNS, CDR2 SASEGT. The CDR3 is 16 residues long.

The chain combines TRBV19 with TRBJ2-1; the TRBD2 assignment by TCRdb is unverifiable without DNA. The germline gives CDR1 LNHDA, CDR2 SQIVND (reference sequence). The CDR3 covers 13 residues. The CDR3 sequence: CASRRGGYNEQFF.

The chain couples TRBV5-1 to TRBJ1-1; the TRBD1 assignment by TCRdb is unverifiable without DNA. CDR3 length: 13 residues. Per germline, CDR1 SGHRS and CDR2 YFSETQ. The CDR3 here is CASSAQDNTEAFF.

The chain couples TRBV5-1 to TRBJ2-5; TCRdb returns TRBD1, unconfirmable since there is no DNA. Germline loops: CDR1 SGHRS, CDR2 YFSETQ. The CDR3 runs 14 residues. CDR3 protein: CASSLGTAKETQYF.

The rearrangement joins TRBV4-1 to TRBJ2-7; TCRdb calls TRBD1, which cannot be checked without DNA. CDR3 length: 15 amino acids. Germline lookup yields CDR1 MGHRA and CDR2 YSYEKL. The chain's CDR3 is CASSQDVQVSYEQYF.

The chain links TRBV5-1 to TRBJ2-5; TCRdb returns TRBD1, unconfirmable since there is no DNA. Per the germline V gene, CDR1 is SGHRS and CDR2 is YFSETQ. The length of the CDR3 is 14 residues. CDR3: CASSLGRVRETQYF.

The chain employs TRBV10-3 and TRBJ1-5. The germline V gene has CDR1 ENHRY and CDR2 SYGVKD. This CDR3 is 14 amino acids long. The CDR3 sequence is CAISVGYSNQPQHF.

The chain links TRBV5-1 to TRBJ1-6. Germline assignment: CDR1 SGHRS and CDR2 YFSETQ. This CDR3 contains 18 residues. The CDR3 here is CASSPEEGPEYYNSPLHF.

The chain carries TRBV11-2 and TRBJ2-6. The length of the CDR3 is 17 residues. Germline CDR1 and CDR2: SGHAT and FQNNGV. The chain's CDR3 is CASRQTYRSSGANVLTF.

The chain employs TRBV27 and TRBJ2-7; with no DNA, the TCRdb D assignment of TRBD1 cannot be verified. The CDR3 covers 14 residues. Germline V gene sequence: CDR1 MNHEY, CDR2 SMNVEV (reference sequence). CDR3 residues: CASSYGHASYEQYF.

This chain connects TRBV11-2 to TRBJ2-3; TCRdb's D gene call, TRBD2, goes unchecked for lack of DNA. Per the germline V gene, CDR1 is SGHAT and CDR2 is FQNNGV. The length of the CDR3 is 16 residues. The CDR3 sequence is CASSLLTSGSTDTQYF.

The chain carries TRBV6-4 and TRBJ1-1; TCRdb selects TRBD1, and the lack of DNA leaves this call unchecked. CDR3 length equals 15 residues. Germline V gene data show CDR1 as MRHNA and CDR2 as SNTAGT. The CDR3 loop reads CASSDLPGRLTEAFF.

The rearrangement uses TRBV5-1 and TRBJ1-1; the TRBD1 assignment by TCRdb is unverifiable without DNA. The length of the CDR3 is 14 residues. CDR1 SGHRS and CDR2 YFSETQ come from the germline V gene. The CDR3: CASSYAGEDTEAFF.

The CDR3: CASSRVGGGYNEQFF. The chain links TRBV7-2 to TRBJ2-1; the D gene TCRdb calls, TRBD1, cannot be checked with no DNA. CDR1 is SGHTA, CDR2 FQGNSA, per germline. This CDR3 has 15 amino acids.

V and J are TRBV12-3 or TRBV12-4 and TRBJ1-5; TCRdb indicates TRBD1, and absent DNA this call remains unverified. This CDR3 comprises 14 residues. This CDR3 reads CASSLGQTNQPQHF.

The V call is TRBV7-9, the J call TRBJ1-2; as DNA is missing, the TRBD1 call by TCRdb cannot be tested. CDR1 and CDR2 (germline): SEHNR, FQNEAQ (reference sequence). The length of the CDR3 is 15 residues. CDR3 residues: CASSYSPDGGYGYTF.

This sequence joins TRBV4-1 and TRBJ2-1; TCRdb indicates TRBD1, and absent DNA this call remains unverified. In germline, CDR1 is MGHRA, CDR2 YSYEKL. This CDR3 is 14 amino acids long. CDR3 residues: CASSRRQFDNEQFF.

V is TRBV7-6 and J is TRBJ2-1; TCRdb indicates TRBD1, and absent DNA this call remains unverified. Germline CDR1 is SGHVS and CDR2 is FNYEAQ. The CDR3 covers 16 residues. CDR3 region: CASSLGRAGIYNEQFF.